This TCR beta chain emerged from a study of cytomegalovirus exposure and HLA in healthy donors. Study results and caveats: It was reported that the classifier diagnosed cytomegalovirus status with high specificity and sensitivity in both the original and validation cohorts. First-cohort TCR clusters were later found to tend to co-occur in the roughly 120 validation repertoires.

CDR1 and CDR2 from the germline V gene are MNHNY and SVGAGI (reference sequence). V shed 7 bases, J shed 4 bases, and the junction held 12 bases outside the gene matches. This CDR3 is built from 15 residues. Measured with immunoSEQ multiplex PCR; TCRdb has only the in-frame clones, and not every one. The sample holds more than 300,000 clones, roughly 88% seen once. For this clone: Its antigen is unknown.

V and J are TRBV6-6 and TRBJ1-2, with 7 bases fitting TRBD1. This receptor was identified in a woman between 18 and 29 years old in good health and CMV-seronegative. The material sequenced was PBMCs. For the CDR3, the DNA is TGTGCCAGCATCTTCGACAGGGAGGAAAGCTATGGCTACACCTTC. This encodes CASIFDREESYGYTF.